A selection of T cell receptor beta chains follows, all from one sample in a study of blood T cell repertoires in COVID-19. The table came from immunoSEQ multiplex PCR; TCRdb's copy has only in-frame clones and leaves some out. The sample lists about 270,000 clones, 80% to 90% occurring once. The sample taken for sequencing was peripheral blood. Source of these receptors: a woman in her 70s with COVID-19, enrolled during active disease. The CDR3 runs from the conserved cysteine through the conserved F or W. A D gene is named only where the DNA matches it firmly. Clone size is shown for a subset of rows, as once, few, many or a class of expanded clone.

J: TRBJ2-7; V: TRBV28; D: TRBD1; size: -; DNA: TGTGCCAGCAGAACCCCACCGGGACAGGGTGACTACGAGCAGTACTTC; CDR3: CASRTPPGQGDYEQYF
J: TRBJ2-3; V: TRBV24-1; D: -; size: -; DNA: TGTGCCACCAGTGATTTGGGTGCGGGGATCACAGATACGCAGTATTTT; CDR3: CATSDLGAGITDTQYF
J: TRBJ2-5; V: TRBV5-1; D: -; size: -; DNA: TGCGCCAGCAGCTTAACTGGGGCAACAGGGCAGGGGAATGGCGAGACCCAGTACTTC; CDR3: CASSLTGATGQGNGETQYF
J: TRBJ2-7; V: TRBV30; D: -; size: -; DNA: TGTGCCTGGAGTCCCCCGGGCGAGCAGTACTTC; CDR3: CAWSPPGEQYF
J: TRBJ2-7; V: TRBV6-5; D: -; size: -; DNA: TGTGCCAGCAGTTACTCTGCGGAGTTAACCCACGAGCAGTACTTC; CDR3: CASSYSAELTHEQYF
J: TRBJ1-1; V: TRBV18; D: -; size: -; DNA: TGTGCCAGCTCCCGTTTGGGGCAGGGAGGTCTCTTGGACACTGAAGCTTTCTTT; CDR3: CASSRLGQGGLLDTEAFF
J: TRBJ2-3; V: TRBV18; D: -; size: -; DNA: TGTGCCAGCTCACCCTTCGGGACAACCACAGATACGCAGTATTTT; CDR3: CASSPFGTTTDTQYF
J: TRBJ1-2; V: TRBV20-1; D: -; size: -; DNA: TGCAGTGCTAGCCCTAATAATGGCTACACCTTC; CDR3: CSASPNNGYTF
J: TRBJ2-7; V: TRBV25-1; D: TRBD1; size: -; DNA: TGTGCCAGCAGTGAATCCAAGGGGCAGGGGGCGCTATCCTACGAGCAGTACTTC; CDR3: CASSESKGQGALSYEQYF
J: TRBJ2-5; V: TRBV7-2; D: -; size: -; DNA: TGTGCCAGCAGCCCGTCGATCGGGCAAGAGACCCAGTACTTC; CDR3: CASSPSIGQETQYF
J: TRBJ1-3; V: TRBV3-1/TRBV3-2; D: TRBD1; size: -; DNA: TGTGCCATCTTGGACAGGGAGAGAAACACCATATATTTT; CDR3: CAILDRERNTIYF
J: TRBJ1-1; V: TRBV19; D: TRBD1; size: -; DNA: TGTGCCAGTAGTCTAAGGGACAGGAAAAACACTGAAGCTTTCTTT; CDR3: CASSLRDRKNTEAFF
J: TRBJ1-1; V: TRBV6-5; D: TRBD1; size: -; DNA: TGTGCCGAAGGACAGGCGAACACTGAAGCTTTCTTT; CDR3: CAEGQANTEAFF
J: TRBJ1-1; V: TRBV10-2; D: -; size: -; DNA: TGCGCCAGCAGTGAGTATTGGGGGGAATCTGAAGCTTTCTTT; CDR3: CASSEYWGESEAFF
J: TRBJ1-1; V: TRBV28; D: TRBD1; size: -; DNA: TGTGCCAGCAGTTGGCCCGGCCCAGGGGGAGCTTTCTTT; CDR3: CASSWPGPGGAFF
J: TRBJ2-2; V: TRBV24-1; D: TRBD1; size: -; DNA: TGTGCCACCAGTGATTTGAAGGCAGGGGGCGTAACCGGGGAGCTGTTTTTT; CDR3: CATSDLKAGGVTGELFF
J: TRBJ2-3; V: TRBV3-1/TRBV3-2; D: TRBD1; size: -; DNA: TGTGCCAGCAGCCAAGTTCCGGGACAGAGCACAGATACGCAGTATTTT; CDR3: CASSQVPGQSTDTQYF
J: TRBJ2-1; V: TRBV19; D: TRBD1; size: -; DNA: TGTGCCAGTAGTATAATTGGGACAGGGGTGAGGAATGAGCAGTTCTTC; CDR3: CASSIIGTGVRNEQFF
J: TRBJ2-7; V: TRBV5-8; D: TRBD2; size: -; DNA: TGTGCCAGCAGCTTGGCTATCCTCGGGAGGGAGCAGTACTTC; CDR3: CASSLAILGREQYF
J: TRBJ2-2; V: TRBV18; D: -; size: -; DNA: TGTGCCAGCTCATCCGACAGGACCGGGGAGCTGTTTTTT; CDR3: CASSSDRTGELFF
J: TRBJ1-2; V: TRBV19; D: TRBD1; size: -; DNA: TGTGCCACCCAATACACAGGGGGCAATGGCTACACCTTC; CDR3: CATQYTGGNGYTF
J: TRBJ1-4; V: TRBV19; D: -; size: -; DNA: TGTGCCAGTAGTATCCGGGTATCGACGAAAAAACTGTTTTTT; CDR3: CASSIRVSTKKLFF
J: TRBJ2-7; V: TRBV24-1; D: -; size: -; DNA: TGTGCCACCAGTGATTTAGAACACGCTTTTTGGGAGCAGTACTTC; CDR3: CATSDLEHAFWEQYF
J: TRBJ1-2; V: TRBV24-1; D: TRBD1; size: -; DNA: TGTGCCACCAGTGATTCCAAGGACAGGGGTGGTGGCTATGGCTACACCTTC; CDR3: CATSDSKDRGGGYGYTF
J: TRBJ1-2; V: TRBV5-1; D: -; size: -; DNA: TGCGCCAGCAGCTTTACGGTGAGGACAGTTAATTCTAACTATGGCTACACCTTC; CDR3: CASSFTVRTVNSNYGYTF
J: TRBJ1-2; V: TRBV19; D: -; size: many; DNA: TGTGCCAGTAGTATAGGCCACGACGGCGGCTATGGCTACACCTTC; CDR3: CASSIGHDGGYGYTF
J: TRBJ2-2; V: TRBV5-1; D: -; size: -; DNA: TGCGCCAGCAGCCTCCGAGGGAGGGGGAGCGAAACCGGGGAGCTGTTTTTT; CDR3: CASSLRGRGSETGELFF
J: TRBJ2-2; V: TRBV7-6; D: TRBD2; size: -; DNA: TGTGCCAGCAGCCAGTTAGCGGGGACGAACACCGGGGAGCTGTTTTTT; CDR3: CASSQLAGTNTGELFF
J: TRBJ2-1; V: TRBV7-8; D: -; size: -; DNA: TGTGCCAGCAGCTTAGCGGGTAGCGGAATCCACAATGAGCAGTTCTTC; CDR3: CASSLAGSGIHNEQFF
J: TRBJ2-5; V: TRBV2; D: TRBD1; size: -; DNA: TGTGCCAGCAGCCCGTTAGTAGACAGGGGTCAAGAGACCCAGTACTTC; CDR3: CASSPLVDRGQETQYF
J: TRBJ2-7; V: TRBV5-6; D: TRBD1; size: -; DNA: TGTGCCAGCAGCCTGGGACAGGCAATACGTGTCGAGCAGTACTTC; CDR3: CASSLGQAIRVEQYF
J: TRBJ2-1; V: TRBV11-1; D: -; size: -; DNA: TGTGCCAGCAGCTTCGGTCAGGGATTATACTACAATGAGCAGTTCTTC; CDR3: CASSFGQGLYYNEQFF
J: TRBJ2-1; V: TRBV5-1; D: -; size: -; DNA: TGCGCCAGCAGCCCCGGGGACAAGGGAAGCGATGAGCAGTTCTTC; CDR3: CASSPGDKGSDEQFF
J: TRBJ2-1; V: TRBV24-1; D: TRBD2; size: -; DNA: TGTGCCACCGGGGGGGGGTCTACGAATGAGCAGTTCTTC; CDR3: CATGGGSTNEQFF
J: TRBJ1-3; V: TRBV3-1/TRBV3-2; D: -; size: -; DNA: TGTGCCAGCAGCCAGGGAGGGTACGGAAACACCATATATTTT; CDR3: CASSQGGYGNTIYF
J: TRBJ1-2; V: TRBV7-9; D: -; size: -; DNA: TGTGCCAGCGGTGGGGGCGGCTACACCTTC; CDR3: CASGGGGYTF
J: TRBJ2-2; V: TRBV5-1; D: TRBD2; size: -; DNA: TGCGCCAGCAGCTTTTATAGCGGGGTTAACACCGGGGAGCTGTTTTTT; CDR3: CASSFYSGVNTGELFF
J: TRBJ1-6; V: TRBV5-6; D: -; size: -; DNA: TGTGCCAGCAGCCTCACAGGGAATATATCACCCCTCCACTTT; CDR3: CASSLTGNISPLHF
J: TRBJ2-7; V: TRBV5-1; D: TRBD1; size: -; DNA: TGCGCCAGCAGTCCGGCAGGGACAGGATTATACGAGCAGTACTTC; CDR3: CASSPAGTGLYEQYF
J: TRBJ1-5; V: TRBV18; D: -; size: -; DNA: TGTGCCAGCTCCCAGCAGGGTGGCAATCAGCCCCAGCATTTT; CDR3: CASSQQGGNQPQHF
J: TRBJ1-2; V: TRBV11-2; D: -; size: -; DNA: TGTGCCAGCAGCTTAGCCAGTTACTATGGCTACACCTTC; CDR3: CASSLASYYGYTF